This passage covers 30 T cell receptor beta chains from one sample sequenced in a study. Using its own MiXCR run on the 5' RACE reads, TCRdb lists one record per CDR3 protein. Of some 8,200 distinct CDR3 sequences listed, about a third are singletons. The material sequenced was tumor-infiltrating memory CD4+ T cells sorted from the breast tumor. Subset defined: memory CD4+ T cells, CD4+CD45RO+CD25-. Every receptor here comes from a female donor with breast cancer.

The CDR3 sequence is CSAPSGTVDIQYF. The CDR3 DNA follows: TGCAGTGCACCGAGCGGGACCGTTGACATTCAGTACTTC. The chain recombines TRBV20-1 with TRBJ2-4, with 7 bases aligning to TRBD2. Germline CDR1 DFQATT, CDR2 SNEGSKA (reference sequence). This CDR3 spans 13 amino acids. V lost 6 bases, J lost 8 bases, and 10 bases stayed unmatched.

This clonotype was detected ten times or more. The chain joins TRBV7-3 to TRBJ2-1; 9 bases align to TRBD2. V shed 2 bases, J shed 12 bases, and the junction held 8 bases outside the gene matches. This CDR3 region has 14 residues. The germline V gene has CDR1 SGHTA and CDR2 FQGTGA. CDR3 in amino acids: CASSLGGRAGGQFF. CDR3 DNA: TGTGCCAGCAGCTTAGGCGGGAGGGCCGGTGGGCAGTTCTTC. Full variable domain (rest looked up from reference TRBV7-3 and TRBJ2-1): GAGVSQTPSNKVTEKGKYVELRCDPISGHTALYWYRQSLGQGPEFLIYFQGTGAADDSGLPNDRFFAVRPEGSVSTLKIQRTERGDSAVYLCASSLGGRAGGQFFGPGTRLTVL.

The chain recombines TRBV19 with TRBJ2-3, with 11 bases identical to TRBD2. This CDR3 is built from 16 residues. From germline, CDR1 is LNHDA and CDR2 SQIVND (reference sequence). Germline trimming cut 5 bases from V and 1 base from J; bases unmatched to any gene: 5. The CDR3 region is CASSPLAGDRTDTQYF. In DNA form, the CDR3 reads TGTGCCAGTAGTCCACTAGCGGGAGATCGCACAGATACGCAGTATTTT.

This clonotype was seen ten or more times. The rearrangement links TRBV7-2 to TRBJ1-2, with D hard to call. V dropped 5 bases and J dropped 4 bases, with 23 bases sitting between them. This CDR3 comprises 17 residues. The germline CDR1 and CDR2 sequences are SGHTA and FQGNSA. The CDR3 is CASSPREGRIITYGYTF. CDR3 nucleotides: TGTGCCAGCAGCCCTCGAGAAGGGAGGATTATTACCTATGGCTACACCTTC.

By share, this clonotype ranks as large (0.1 to 1%). The chain joins TRBV12-3 or TRBV12-4 to TRBJ2-3; unclear D gene. This CDR3 has 18 amino acids. The ends were cut back, 4 bases at V and 2 bases at J, with 22 bases in the middle. The CDR3 region is CASSSLTPTGQSTDTQYF. CDR3 coding DNA: TGTGCCAGCAGTTCCCTTACCCCTACTGGGCAGTCCACAGATACGCAGTATTTT.

In the case of this clonotype: A much bigger clone sits one base away, suggesting this may be a read error. The rearrangement uses TRBV7-9 and TRBJ1-2; D is ambiguous. The CDR3 runs to 14 residues. The germline gives CDR1 SEHNR, CDR2 FQNEAQ (reference sequence). In DNA, the CDR3 is TGTGCCAGCAGCTTAGTTCCGGGAGATTATGGCTACGCCTTC. This sequence encodes CASSLVPGDYGYAF.

This clonotype was recorded many times. The rearrangement joins TRBV9 to TRBJ2-3; perhaps TRBD1 as D (6 bases). V was clipped by 3 bases and J by 0 bases, with 14 bases between them. CDR3 length: 16 amino acids. CDR1 and CDR2 (germline): SGDLS, YYNGEE. CDR3: CASSGKVGASTDTQYF. CDR3 bases: TGTGCCAGCAGCGGAAAGGTGGGGGCTAGCACAGATACGCAGTATTTT.

This clonotype counts as medium-sized. The chain combines TRBV7-9 with TRBJ2-1; TRBD1 agrees at 8 bases. Unmatched junction bases numbered 10, after V lost 11 bases and J lost 7 bases. Germline-derived CDR1 and CDR2 are SEHNR and FQNEAQ (reference sequence). The CDR3 runs 13 residues. CDR3: CAYSPGGKNEQFF. The CDR3 nucleotides read TGTGCCTACTCACCAGGGGGCAAGAATGAGCAGTTCTTC.

By share, this clonotype ranks as medium-sized. One end of the junction is discordant with germline, which a read error may explain. The rearrangement links TRBV7-2 to TRBJ2-1, with D maybe TRBD2 (5 bases). The CDR3 runs 16 residues. Germline CDR1 reads SGHTA; CDR2 reads FQGNSA. The CDR3 DNA follows: TGTGCCAGCAGCCTAGCCGTGACACTGCCCCACAATGAGCAGTTCTTC. This encodes CASSLAVTLPHNEQFF.

This clonotype showed up many times. The chain employs TRBV18 and TRBJ1-1; the D is unclear. Trimming left V 3 bases short and J 5 bases short, with 7 bases between. Germline lookup yields CDR1 KGHSH and CDR2 LQKENI. The CDR3 has 12 residues. The CDR3 here is CASSPGETEAFF. Written as DNA, the CDR3 is TGTGCCAGCTCACCCGGAGAAACTGAAGCTTTCTTT.

This clonotype showed up just a few times. The J gene is TRBJ1-2, the V gene TRBV6-5; D perhaps matches TRBD1 (6 bases). V gave up 6 bases and J gave up 6 bases, with 20 bases separating them. The CDR3 totals 15 residues. Germline CDR1 MNHEY, CDR2 SVGAGI. The DNA of the CDR3 is TGTGCCAGCAGGCCCGAGGGGGGCGCTAGGAATGGCTACACCTTC. It encodes CASRPEGGARNGYTF.

There are many counts of this clonotype. The rearrangement joins TRBV27 to TRBJ1-1, with D hard to call. Germline V CDR1 and CDR2: MNHEY, SMNVEV (reference sequence). This CDR3 has 13 residues. Trimming took 2 bases from V and 3 from J, leaving 7 bases between them. The CDR3 DNA follows: TGTGCCAGCAGTTTAAAAAGTGACACTGAAGCTTTCTTT. This translates into CASSLKSDTEAFF.

The chain recombines TRBV20-1 with TRBJ2-7; D call uncertain. Trimming removed 3 bases at V and 4 bases at J, with 4 bases between. Germline V gene sequence: CDR1 DFQATT, CDR2 SNEGSKA (reference sequence). The CDR3 sequence is 10 residues long. CDR3 amino acids: CSARGYEQYF. CDR3 DNA: TGCAGTGCTAGGGGATACGAGCAGTACTTC.

The rearrangement uses TRBV28 and TRBJ1-5, with a possible D match to TRBD1 (5 bases). With 4 bases removed from V and 5 bases from J, the gap between germline ends came to 15 bases. CDR3 length: 15 residues. CDR1 and CDR2 from the germline V gene are MDHEN and SYDVKM. This chain's CDR3 is CASSYAGGDHQPQHF. Written as DNA, the CDR3 is TGTGCCAGCAGTTACGCCGGGGGGGATCATCAGCCCCAGCATTTT.

In regard to this clonotype: Its ends do not fully match the called genes, so a read error is possible. The V gene is TRBV6-5, the J gene TRBJ2-7; perhaps TRBD1 as D (6 bases). This CDR3 region has 13 residues. Per the germline V gene, CDR1 is MNHEY and CDR2 is SVGAGI. The CDR3 coding sequence is TGTGCCTGCAGTTACTCGAGGGGGTATGAGCAGTACTTC. Its translation is CACSYSRGYEQYF.

Details on this clonotype: This may arise from a read error, as a much more abundant clone is one base away. V usage is TRBV12-3 or TRBV12-4 and J usage is TRBJ1-6; TRBD1 matches at 11 bases. The CDR3 runs 16 residues. CDR3: CASSGTGGFYNSPIHF. The CDR3 nucleotides are TGTGCCAGCAGCGGGACAGGGGGTTTCTATAATTCACCCATCCACTTT.

The V and J genes are TRBV7-3 and TRBJ2-1; TRBD1 matches at 7 bases. J was trimmed by 1 base and V by 5 bases; bases with no gene match: 8. The length of the CDR3 is 16 residues. Germline-derived CDR1 and CDR2 are SGHTA and FQGTGA. The CDR3 DNA reads TGTGCCAGCAGCACGCGAGGGGGCAGGTCCTACAATGAGCAGTTCTTC. Translation: CASSTRGGRSYNEQFF.

This chain links TRBV4-3 with TRBJ1-6, with 7 bases that match TRBD1. The V segment lost 0 bases and the J segment 11 bases; nucleotides outside the gene matches: 10. The germline gives CDR1 LGHNA, CDR2 YSLEER. CDR3 size: 16 residues. CDR3 loop: CASSQDYDRAEAPLHF. For the CDR3, the DNA is TGCGCCAGCAGCCAAGATTATGACAGGGCGGAGGCACCCCTCCACTTT.

This clonotype was seen repeatedly, ten times or more. The genes are TRBV7-9 and TRBJ2-2, with TRBD1 identical over 10 bases. From germline, CDR1 is SEHNR and CDR2 FQNEAQ (reference sequence). V gave up 7 bases and J gave up 6 bases; unmatched junction bases: 8. This CDR3 contains 15 residues. The CDR3, as DNA: TGTGCCAGCAAGCAGACAGGGGGCTTTGCCGGGGAGCTGTTTTTT. It codes for CASKQTGGFAGELFF.

This clonotype was detected ten times or more. This chain connects TRBV6-2 or TRBV6-3 to TRBJ2-7; 9 positions match TRBD1. Germline V lookup: CDR1 MNHEY, CDR2 SVGEGT. There are 15 residues in the CDR3. V dropped 5 bases and J dropped 4; count of bases not matched to a gene: 9. The CDR3: CASSTKTGGSYEQYF. DNA of the CDR3: TGTGCCAGCAGTACTAAGACAGGGGGTTCGTACGAGCAGTACTTC.

The chain couples TRBV18 to TRBJ1-2; D is unresolved. CDR1 KGHSH and CDR2 LQKENI come from the germline V gene. V was cut by 2 bases and J by 7 bases, with 11 bases left in between. This CDR3 comprises 13 residues. The CDR3, as DNA: TGTGCCAGCTCACCAGATCCTCGCTCTGGCTACACCTTC. Protein product: CASSPDPRSGYTF.

This clonotype rates as medium-sized (0.01 to 0.1%). The chain couples TRBV29-1 to TRBJ1-4; D is uncertain. Germline V lookup: CDR1 SQVTM, CDR2 ANQGSEA. The CDR3 is made up of 12 amino acids. V lost 7 bases to trimming and J lost 5 bases, with 11 bases between them. In nucleotides, the CDR3 is TGCAGCGGGGCAGACCACAATGAAAAACTGTTTTTT. It is translated as CSGADHNEKLFF.

This clonotype was observed many times. The gene calls are TRBV15 and TRBJ2-7, with a weak D call TRBD1 (5 bases). The CDR3 has 16 residues. V was clipped by 0 bases and J by 2 bases, with 14 bases between them. The germline gives CDR1 LNHNV, CDR2 YYDKDF (reference sequence). CDR3 DNA: TGTGCCACCAGCAGAGATTTGGGGCAGGTTGCCTACGAGCAGTACTTC. Its protein is CATSRDLGQVAYEQYF.

This clonotype was recorded at least ten times. The chain combines TRBV4-1 with TRBJ2-7, with a weak D call TRBD1 (6 bases). The germline V and J ends were trimmed by 0 bases and 7 bases, with 13 bases remaining between them. CDR1 is MGHRA and CDR2 is YSYEKL in the germline V gene. The length of the CDR3 is 14 residues. CDR3 in amino acids: CASSQDGRGREQYF. For the CDR3, the DNA is TGCGCCAGCAGCCAAGACGGCAGGGGTAGGGAGCAGTACTTC.

The gene calls are TRBV4-2 and TRBJ2-2, with D uncertain. In germline, CDR1 is LGHNA, CDR2 YNFKEQ. Deletions cut 2 bases from V and 9 bases from J, with 7 bases between. CDR3 length: 12 amino acids. The CDR3 sequence: CASSQLNRELFF. Here the CDR3 DNA reads TGTGCCAGCAGCCAACTCAATCGGGAGCTGTTTTTT.

This clonotype was counted a few times. The CDR3 DNA reads as TGTGCCACCAGTGATTTAGGGGGAAAGCAGTTCTTC. Translated, it gives CATSDLGGKQFF. The J gene is TRBJ2-1, the V gene TRBV24-1; the D gene is possibly TRBD1 (6 bases). The CDR3 runs to 12 residues. Trimming took 1 base from V and 11 from J, leaving 8 bases between them. Germline values: CDR1 KGHDR, CDR2 SFDVKD.

Note on this clonotype: A read error may explain this, as a much larger clone is one base away. The chain has TRBV7-8 and TRBJ2-5, with 7 bases fitting TRBD2. CDR3 length: 16 amino acids. CDR1 is SGHVS, CDR2 FQNEAQ, per germline. V was pared by 1 base and J by 3 bases, with 8 bases of the junction left unmatched. CDR3 region: CASSLGRRRGKETQYF. The CDR3 nucleotides are TGTGCCAGCAGCTTAGGCCGGCGGCGGGGGAAAGAGACCCAGTACTTC. The full variable domain, in which reference TRBV7-8 and TRBJ2-5 provide the parts outside the CDR3, is GAGVSQSPRYKVAKRGQDVALRCDPISGHVSLFWYQQALGQGPEFLTYFQNEAQLDKSGLPSDRFFAERPEGSVSTLKIQRTQQEDSAVYLCASSLGRRRGKETQYFGPGTRLLVL.

In this sample, this clonotype turned up a few times. A much larger clone lies a single base off, so this may be a read error. The rearrangement uses TRBV11-2 and TRBJ2-5; no reliable D call. Germline CDR1 SGHAT, CDR2 FQNNGV. CDR3 length equals 13 residues. The CDR3 spells CASRLAGWETQYF. In DNA, the CDR3 is TGTGCCAGCCGCTTGGCCGGGTGGGAGACCCAGTACTTC.

J is TRBJ2-5 and V is TRBV20-1, with unresolved D. The V and J ends lost 6 bases and 9 bases respectively, with 20 bases between them. Germline assignment: CDR1 DFQATT and CDR2 SNEGSKA (reference sequence). There are 13 residues in the CDR3. This chain's CDR3 is CSAKRTRRWAQYF. The CDR3 bases are TGCAGTGCCAAGAGGACCCGCAGGTGGGCCCAGTACTTC.

A few counts support this clonotype. One end of the junction varies from germline; a read error may be responsible. This rearrangement joins TRBV5-1 to TRBJ2-7; the match to TRBD2 covers 7 bases. The CDR3 has 14 residues. Germline V gene data show CDR1 as SGHRS and CDR2 as YFSETQ. The CDR3 is CASRLGEGQNEQYF. Here the CDR3 DNA reads TGCGCCAGCAGATTGGGGGAGGGCCAGAACGAGCAGTACTTC.